Listed here is a single T cell receptor (beta chain). The antigen it recognizes is unknown. No base qualities exist here, and no much larger clone lies one base off it. The sample comes from a study of PD-1 blockade in classical Hodgkin lymphoma (dated by TCRdb to about 2020). Concerning the study at large: A peripheral blood immune signature of response to PD-1 blockade in classical Hodgkin lymphoma was defined using TCR beta sequencing and CyTOF.

Genomic DNA was extracted with the Qiagen DNeasy kit from unsorted PBMCs and from negatively selected CD4+ and CD8+ fractions. TCR beta CDR3 regions were amplified by immunoSEQ multiplex PCR using primers annealing to V and J segments. Amplification bias was minimized using a synthetic immune receptor repertoire, and residual bias was removed computationally after sequencing. The authors' pipeline ran thus. Repertoire diversity was quantified as the Shannon entropy index using custom Python scripts. Unsorted, CD4+ and CD8+ repertoires were analyzed separately, except in combined analyses where CD4+ and CD8+ sequences were merged in silico. TCRdb took over this immuneACCESS table, retaining in-frame rearrangements with V and J assigned. Such tables are incomplete; in checked studies, under half of the missing clones stem from an unresolved V gene, and the remainder is unexplained. That table is the source of V, J and clone size, and D and trimming were worked out from the DNA. Recorded for this sample are 20,000 to 25,000 clones; roughly nine tenths of them occurred a single time. The ten largest clones add up to around 0.25% of the sample.

The CDR3, from cysteine to phenylalanine, totals 12 residues. This entry keeps only the CDR3 DNA: 36 bases, framed from base 1. V is reduced by 5 bases and J by 5 bases, leaving a spacing of 10 bases between them. CDR1 and CDR2 were assigned from the germline V gene (reference sequence) as GTSNPN and SVGIG. In the paper's terms, the time point label means: newly diagnosed, previously untreated cHL patient sample. A Miltenyi CD4+ T cell isolation kit was used for magnetic negative selection to purify CD4+ T cells from thawed PBMCs. As a comparison group for the relapsed/refractory trial patients, PBMCs were sequenced from patients with newly diagnosed, previously untreated classical Hodgkin lymphoma. Peripheral blood was collected in 8 mL Vacutainer Cell Preparation Tubes, from which PBMCs were isolated by centrifugation and then cryopreserved. Purified CD4+ and CD8+ fractions were generated only in cases for which an additional PBMC sample was available. Magnetically labelled cells were removed on LS columns in a quadroMACS separator, and the flow-through was retained as the purified fraction.

Study-wide conclusions, independent of this receptor: The study was restricted to a single clinical trial cohort, and the causes of repertoire differences, possibly disease activity or prior therapy, were left undefined. Newly diagnosed patients were reported to have lower baseline TCR diversity than healthy donors, and relapsed/refractory patients were reported to have lower baseline TCR diversity still.

Sequencing input: CD4+ T cells from blood. The receptor's source is a human donor with classical Hodgkin lymphoma. In this chain, TRBV30 is recombined with TRBJ2-1, with no reliable assignment of the D segment. The nucleotides are TGTGCCTGGGCCCCAGGTAACAATGAGCAGTTCTTC. This encodes CAWAPGNNEQFF.